Listed below are T cell receptor beta chains from one sample, sequenced in a study of blood T cell repertoires in COVID-19. Clones were read by immunoSEQ multiplex PCR, and TCRdb kept only the in-frame ones, dropping some. This sample has around 370,000 clones, with more than 70% found just once. Sequencing was performed on PBMCs or T cells enriched from blood (not recorded which). The receptors stem from a woman aged 18-35 years who had recovered from COVID-19. Each CDR3 is given with its conserved first and last residue. A D gene is named only where the DNA matches it firmly. Size values are once, few and many counts, or a class for expanded clones, and some rows have none.

TRBV11-2,TRBJ2-1,16,NA,TRBD2,CASRSTAGDSYNEQFF,TGTGCCAGCAGATCAACAGCGGGGGACTCCTACAATGAGCAGTTCTTC
TRBV24-1,TRBJ1-2,13,few,NA,CATSDPSGYGYTF,TGTGCCACCAGTGACCCCTCCGGCTATGGCTACACCTTC
TRBV29-1,TRBJ1-5,13,NA,NA,CSVSSRVDQPQHF,TGCAGCGTAAGTTCCAGGGTAGATCAGCCCCAGCATTTT
TRBV12-3/TRBV12-4,TRBJ2-7,13,NA,NA,CASSFAQSYEQYF,TGTGCCAGCAGTTTTGCCCAGTCCTACGAGCAGTACTTC
TRBV9,TRBJ1-1,15,NA,NA,CASSVDGTQTAEAFF,TGTGCCAGCAGCGTAGATGGGACACAAACCGCTGAAGCTTTCTTT
TRBV6-6,TRBJ2-3,14,NA,TRBD2,CASGTLAGKDTQYF,TGTGCCAGCGGGACGCTAGCGGGGAAAGATACGCAGTATTTT
TRBV27,TRBJ1-6,11,NA,NA,CARWLASPLHF,TGTGCCAGGTGGTTGGCTTCACCCCTCCACTTT
TRBV28,TRBJ1-3,16,NA,NA,CASSSGSHGAGNTIYF,TGTGCCAGCAGCTCCGGGAGCCACGGTGCTGGAAACACCATATATTTT
TRBV15,TRBJ2-7,13,few,NA,CATSRDLSHEQYF,TGTGCCACCAGCAGAGATCTATCCCACGAGCAGTACTTC
TRBV10-3,TRBJ1-3,14,once,NA,CAISRTGTGNTIYF,TGTGCCATCAGTCGCACGGGAACTGGAAACACCATATATTTT
TRBV2,TRBJ2-6,15,NA,NA,CASRPDSSGANVLTF,TGTGCCAGCAGGCCAGACTCTTCCGGGGCCAACGTCCTGACTTTC
TRBV5-1,TRBJ1-1,14,once,TRBD1,CASSIDRAFGGAFF,TGCGCCAGCAGCATCGACAGGGCTTTCGGGGGAGCTTTCTTT
TRBV24-1,TRBJ2-3,16,once,NA,CATSGVGDKLRDTQYF,TGTGCCACCAGTGGGGTAGGGGACAAACTCAGGGATACGCAGTATTTT
TRBV28,TRBJ2-3,16,NA,TRBD2,CASSPQGSGGTDTQYF,TGTGCCAGCAGTCCCCAGGGTAGCGGGGGCACAGATACGCAGTATTTT
TRBV3-1/TRBV3-2,TRBJ1-3,17,NA,NA,CASSQGPVGGLGNTIYF,TGTGCCAGCAGCCAAGGCCCCGTCGGGGGGCTCGGAAACACCATATATTTT
TRBV10-3,TRBJ2-3,17,once,TRBD2,CAISEQGTSGYTDTQYF,TGTGCCATCAGCGAACAGGGGACTAGCGGGTACACAGATACGCAGTATTTT
TRBV6-2/TRBV6-3,TRBJ1-5,15,once,NA,CASSYPRDSNQPQHF,TGTGCCAGCAGTTATCCCCGGGATAGCAATCAGCCCCAGCATTTT
TRBV7-6,TRBJ2-3,14,NA,NA,CASSPDVGADTQYF,TGTGCCAGCAGCCCAGACGTGGGCGCAGATACGCAGTATTTT
TRBV5-1,TRBJ1-2,13,once,NA,CASSLAQNYGYTF,TGCGCCAGCAGCTTGGCCCAGAACTATGGCTACACCTTC
TRBV5-8,TRBJ1-1,14,NA,NA,CASSFGQGNTEAFF,TGTGCCAGCAGCTTCGGGCAGGGAAACACTGAAGCTTTCTTT
TRBV9,TRBJ2-7,14,NA,TRBD1,CASSLDRDRYEQYF,TGTGCCAGCAGCTTGGACAGGGACCGTTACGAGCAGTACTTC
TRBV7-8,TRBJ1-5,15,NA,TRBD1,CASKPQGAGNQPQHF,TGTGCCAGCAAGCCACAGGGGGCAGGCAATCAGCCCCAGCATTTT
TRBV28,TRBJ2-6,16,NA,NA,CASSLDRHSGANVLTF,TGTGCCAGCAGTTTAGACAGGCATTCTGGGGCCAACGTCCTGACTTTC
TRBV30,TRBJ2-5,15,few,TRBD2,CAWSVMAGGGETQYF,TGTGCCTGGAGTGTTATGGCGGGGGGCGGGGAGACCCAGTACTTC
TRBV3-1/TRBV3-2,TRBJ1-1,15,NA,TRBD1,CASSQRTGGYTEAFF,TGTGCCAGCAGCCAAAGAACAGGGGGCTACACTGAAGCTTTCTTT
TRBV25-1,TRBJ1-2,15,NA,TRBD1,CASSGSGGDRVGYTF,TGTGCCAGCAGTGGCTCCGGTGGGGACAGGGTGGGCTACACCTTC
TRBV27,TRBJ2-5,16,NA,TRBD2,CASSLGISGVTETQYF,TGTGCCAGCAGTTTAGGGATCAGCGGGGTGACAGAGACCCAGTACTTC
TRBV6-6,TRBJ1-5,19,once,TRBD1,CASSRATGTGTFGNQPQHF,TGTGCCAGCAGCCGAGCAACCGGGACAGGGACATTTGGCAATCAGCCCCAGCATTTT
TRBV5-1,TRBJ1-5,13,NA,TRBD1,CASSQDRGQPQHF,TGCGCCAGCAGCCAAGACAGGGGACAGCCCCAGCATTTT
TRBV5-1,TRBJ2-5,15,NA,NA,CASTPPGNAQETQYF,TGCGCCAGCACTCCTCCAGGGAATGCCCAAGAGACCCAGTACTTC
TRBV9,TRBJ2-6,13,NA,NA,CASSLPGANVLTF,TGTGCCAGCAGCCTCCCGGGGGCCAACGTCCTGACTTTC
TRBV12-3/TRBV12-4,TRBJ1-2,13,NA,TRBD1,CASSLGGGDGYTF,TGTGCCAGCAGTTTAGGAGGGGGCGATGGCTACACCTTC
TRBV9,TRBJ1-6,14,NA,NA,CASSPLDSYSPLHF,TGTGCCAGCAGCCCCCTAGACAGCTATTCACCCCTCCACTTT
TRBV6-4,TRBJ2-3,15,NA,NA,CASSDQKTGPDTQYF,TGTGCCAGCAGTGACCAGAAGACAGGCCCAGATACGCAGTATTTT
TRBV7-9,TRBJ1-4,15,NA,TRBD1,CASSFWDREYGKLFF,TGTGCCAGCAGCTTTTGGGACAGGGAGTACGGAAAACTGTTTTTT
TRBV27,TRBJ2-3,13,NA,NA,CASSFRSADTQYF,TGTGCCAGCAGTTTTAGATCGGCAGATACGCAGTATTTT
TRBV24-1,TRBJ1-3,19,NA,TRBD1,CATSESPGDRGFSGNTIYF,TGTGCCACCAGTGAGTCACCCGGAGACAGGGGCTTCTCTGGAAACACCATATATTTT
TRBV5-8,TRBJ2-7,15,NA,TRBD2,CASSLGGGIHYEQYF,TGTGCCAGCAGCTTAGGCGGGGGTATTCATTACGAGCAGTACTTC
TRBV25-1,TRBJ2-5,14,NA,TRBD1,CASREDRAGETQYF,TGTGCCAGCAGGGAGGACAGGGCTGGAGAGACCCAGTACTTC
TRBV6-2/TRBV6-3,TRBJ1-6,14,NA,TRBD1,CASSPGQLNSPLHF,TGTGCCAGCAGCCCGGGACAGCTTAATTCACCCCTCCACTTT
TRBV25-1,TRBJ2-7,15,NA,TRBD1,CASSGAWDSSYEQYF,TGTGCCAGCAGTGGAGCATGGGACAGCTCCTACGAGCAGTACTTC
TRBV7-9,TRBJ2-2,17,NA,TRBD1,CASSSAPGQGFTGELFF,TGTGCCAGCAGTTCCGCCCCGGGACAGGGTTTCACCGGGGAGCTGTTTTTT
TRBV19,TRBJ1-5,18,NA,NA,CASSRYIIRQELNQPQHF,TGTGCCAGTAGTCGTTACATAATTAGACAGGAGCTAAATCAGCCCCAGCATTTT
TRBV4-3,TRBJ2-5,15,NA,NA,CASSQDLRIQETQYF,TGCGCCAGCAGCCAAGATTTGAGGATCCAAGAGACCCAGTACTTC
TRBV6-5,TRBJ1-2,12,NA,NA,CASTTGFDGYTF,TGTGCCAGCACTACAGGGTTTGATGGCTACACCTTC
TRBV6-1,TRBJ2-7,16,many,TRBD2,CASSESEASGPIEQYF,TGTGCCAGCAGTGAAAGCGAGGCTAGCGGGCCCATAGAGCAGTACTTC